These 25 T cell receptor beta chains came from one sample sequenced in a study of T cell clusters in autoimmune cytopenias. Roughly 38,000 genome equivalents of blood DNA were amplified for TRB. One tube held mixed TRB-A and TRB-B primer pools for touch-down PCR. Reprocessing the multiplex PCR reads, TCRdb reports a single entry for every CDR3 protein and omits DNA. This sample's table reports 12,000 or so distinct CDR3 sequences. Sequenced material: peripheral blood. The receptors come from a human donor with an autoimmune cytopenia or autoimmune hepatitis (not recorded which).

The rearrangement joins TRBV19 to TRBJ1-1; the D call of TRBD1 rests on TCRdb alone, since no DNA is present to check it. Germline values: CDR1 LNHDA, CDR2 SQIVND (reference sequence). This CDR3 comprises 15 residues. CDR3 sequence: CASSSTSRGNTEAFF.

The chain joins TRBV5-6 to TRBJ2-1; absent DNA, TCRdb's TRBD1 call cannot be checked. This CDR3 has 15 amino acids. CDR1 SGHDT and CDR2 YYEEEE come from the germline V gene. Here the CDR3 reads CASSLDRDGDNEQFF.

The J gene is TRBJ2-3, the V gene TRBV10-3. CDR1 ENHRY and CDR2 SYGVKD come from the germline V gene. The CDR3 has 11 amino acids. CDR3 loop: CAIRTGDTQYF.

The chain recombines TRBV19 with TRBJ1-1; the D gene TCRdb calls, TRBD1, cannot be checked with no DNA. Germline V gene lookup returns CDR1 LNHDA and CDR2 SQIVND (reference sequence). CDR3 size: 15 residues. CDR3 sequence: CASSKGDRLNTEAFF. The entire variable domain, with the rest obtained from reference TRBV19 and TRBJ1-1, is as follows: DGGITQSPKYLFRKEGQNVTLSCEQNLNHDAMYWYRQDPGQGLRLIYYSQIVNDFQKGDIAEGYSVSREKKESFPLTVTSAQKNPTAFYLCASSKGDRLNTEAFFGQGTRLTVV.

V and J are TRBV19 and TRBJ1-1. Germline V lookup: CDR1 LNHDA, CDR2 SQIVND (reference sequence). The CDR3 contains 15 residues. The CDR3 reads CASSIIRAGNTEAFF.

This chain joins TRBV19 and TRBJ2-1; TCRdb proposes TRBD1, but this gene call is untestable without DNA. The CDR3 covers 16 residues. The germline V gene encodes CDR1 LNHDA and CDR2 SQIVND (reference sequence). CDR3 region: CASSLFSGQGNNEQFF.

The CDR3 loop is CASSYDRGGSETQYF. The chain couples TRBV12-3 or TRBV12-4 to TRBJ2-5; TCRdb's assignment of TRBD1 cannot be checked, as there is no DNA. CDR3 length equals 15 residues.

The V gene is TRBV6-2 or TRBV6-3, the J gene TRBJ2-3; TCRdb outputs TRBD2, but without DNA this stays unchecked. CDR1 and CDR2 from the germline V gene are MNHEY and SVGEGT. This CDR3 is built from 14 residues. CDR3 in amino acids: CASSDGTHSDTQYF.

This chain links TRBV12-3 or TRBV12-4 with TRBJ1-3; TCRdb lists TRBD1, though no DNA is available to test this call. This CDR3 comprises 14 residues. Here the CDR3 reads CASRYRGAGNTIYF.

This clonotype is medium-sized by frequency. CDR3 sequence reads: CASSSTSQQFF. The V and J genes are TRBV19 and TRBJ2-1; TCRdb lists TRBD2, though no DNA is available to test this call. The CDR3 spans 11 residues. Germline V lookup: CDR1 LNHDA, CDR2 SQIVND (reference sequence). Full variable domain (missing parts from reference TRBV19 and TRBJ2-1): DGGITQSPKYLFRKEGQNVTLSCEQNLNHDAMYWYRQDPGQGLRLIYYSQIVNDFQKGDIAEGYSVSREKKESFPLTVTSAQKNPTAFYLCASSSTSQQFFGPGTRLTVL.

V gene TRBV24-1 combines with J gene TRBJ2-1; lacking DNA, the TRBD1 call made by TCRdb goes unchecked. This CDR3 is built from 15 residues. The germline gives CDR1 KGHDR, CDR2 SFDVKD. CDR3 sequence: CATSAAGGAGNEQFF.

V gene TRBV5-6 combines with J gene TRBJ1-5; the D gene TCRdb calls, TRBD1, cannot be checked with no DNA. CDR1 SGHDT and CDR2 YYEEEE come from the germline V gene. The CDR3 spans 16 residues. CDR3 loop: CASSSRSGTGNQPQHF.

The genes are TRBV19 and TRBJ2-7; with no DNA, the TCRdb D assignment of TRBD2 cannot be verified. CDR3 length: 13 residues. Germline assignment: CDR1 LNHDA and CDR2 SQIVND (reference sequence). CDR3 region: CASSEKGGYEQYF. Full variable domain (outside the CDR3, taken from reference TRBV19 and TRBJ2-7): DGGITQSPKYLFRKEGQNVTLSCEQNLNHDAMYWYRQDPGQGLRLIYYSQIVNDFQKGDIAEGYSVSREKKESFPLTVTSAQKNPTAFYLCASSEKGGYEQYFGPGTRLTVT.

The genes are TRBV6-6 and TRBJ2-1; TCRdb's D call, TRBD1, is unchecked because there is no DNA. From germline, CDR1 is MNHNY and CDR2 SVGAGI (reference sequence). This CDR3 has 17 residues. The chain's CDR3 is CASSYSVGTANYNEQFF.

The rearrangement links TRBV18 to TRBJ1-4; TCRdb reports TRBD1, a call that lacks DNA to check it against. Germline V lookup: CDR1 KGHSH, CDR2 LQKENI. This CDR3 contains 14 residues. The CDR3 is CASSPGGQFEKLFF.

The rearrangement uses TRBV5-5 and TRBJ2-7. The CDR3 covers 13 residues. Germline V CDR1 and CDR2: SGHKS, YYEKEE (reference sequence). This CDR3 is CASSSGSSYEQYF.

In terms of frequency, this clonotype is medium-sized. The V and J genes are TRBV19 and TRBJ2-3. The CDR3 loop spans 14 amino acids. CDR1 is LNHDA, CDR2 SQIVND, per germline (reference sequence). This CDR3 reads CASSIGQTADTQYF.

The chain is built from TRBV5-4 and TRBJ1-2; the D call from TCRdb, TRBD1, cannot be confirmed without DNA. Germline V CDR1 and CDR2: SGHNT, YYREEE (reference sequence). The CDR3 has 14 residues. CDR3 loop: CASSPTSRVRGYTF.

V is TRBV12-3 or TRBV12-4 and J is TRBJ2-5; TCRdb designates TRBD2, a call that cannot be tested without DNA. This CDR3 is built from 17 residues. CDR3 loop: CASSPRTSGPLQETQYF.

The chain recombines TRBV7-9 with TRBJ2-1. The CDR3 totals 12 residues. Germline V CDR1 and CDR2: SEHNR, FQNEAQ (reference sequence). This chain's CDR3 is CASSLSPNEQFF.

The chain joins TRBV27 to TRBJ2-1; TCRdb's D gene call, TRBD1, goes unchecked for lack of DNA. Looked up from germline, CDR1 is MNHEY and CDR2 is SMNVEV (reference sequence). The CDR3 spans 14 residues. This CDR3 is CASSLYGQYNEQFF.

The CDR3 is CASSPRTGTEAFF. The chain carries TRBV19 and TRBJ1-1; TCRdb gives TRBD1 as the D gene, but with no DNA this cannot be confirmed. The germline V gene has CDR1 LNHDA and CDR2 SQIVND (reference sequence). The CDR3 is 13 amino acids.

The genes are TRBV6-2 or TRBV6-3 and TRBJ2-3; TCRdb picks TRBD1, but there is no DNA to check that call. This CDR3 comprises 13 residues. Germline assignment: CDR1 MNHEY and CDR2 SVGEGT. CDR3 amino acids: CASRRQGADTQYF.

This chain connects TRBV6-5 to TRBJ2-3; TCRdb lists TRBD1, though no DNA is available to test this call. The CDR3 extends over 15 amino acids. Looked up from germline, CDR1 is MNHEY and CDR2 is SVGAGI. CDR3 in amino acids: CASGGEAGFTDTQYF.

By frequency, this clonotype registers medium-sized. The chain uses TRBV6-5 and TRBJ2-3; the D gene TCRdb calls, TRBD1, cannot be checked with no DNA. CDR3 length: 12 amino acids. The germline CDR1 and CDR2 sequences are MNHEY and SVGAGI. This CDR3 reads CASSYPRGTQYF.